This T cell receptor (beta chain) was recovered during a study of T cell responses to AZD1222 COVID-19 vaccine. General study results and limits: Of spike-specific TCRs, nearly half reportedly target regions left unmutated in variants.

Note on this clone: Its cognate antigen is unknown.

Profiled with immunoSEQ multiplex PCR; TCRdb holds only in-frame clones, not every one. The sample yields approximately 100,000 clones, 85% to 90% seen once. V shed 10 bases and J 0 bases; nucleotides not matched to a gene: 5. The germline gives CDR1 LNHDA, CDR2 SQIVND (reference sequence). This CDR3 has 14 residues. This chain uses TRBV19 with TRBJ2-2; 7 bases agree with TRBD1. The source material was peripheral blood, sampled on day 0 of AZD1222 vaccination. This clonotype was sampled from an adult in good health. CDR3 nucleotide sequence: TGTGCCACCCGGACAGGCCCGAACACCGGGGAGCTGTTTTTT. Translating gives CATRTGPNTGELFF. The full variable domain, rest sourced from reference TRBV19 and TRBJ2-2, is DGGITQSPKYLFRKEGQNVTLSCEQNLNHDAMYWYRQDPGQGLRLIYYSQIVNDFQKGDIAEGYSVSREKKESFPLTVTSAQKNPTAFYLCATRTGPNTGELFFGEGSRLTVL.